These T cell receptor beta chains were read from a single sample in a study of T cells in Graves' hyperthyroidism and ophthalmopathy. TCRdb called the multiplex PCR reads again in MiXCR, with one record for every CDR3 protein. The sample has about 400,000 distinct CDR3 sequences, approximately 14% seen once. Sequencing was carried out using blood. Every receptor here comes from a woman in her late teens or twenties with Graves' hyperthyroidism. Both conserved end residues are part of each CDR3. Each record gives: clone size, D gene, J gene, V gene, CDR3 protein, CDR3 DNA. D genes are given only for firm matches. Size tells how often a clone was seen (once, few, many) or the class of an expanded clone, and some rows leave it out.

clone size: once
D gene: TRBD2
J gene: TRBJ2-1
V gene: TRBV3-1
CDR3 protein: CASSQEPGLADEQFF
CDR3 DNA: TGTGCCAGCAGCCAAGAGCCGGGACTAGCGGACGAGCAGTTCTTC

clone size: few
D gene: -
J gene: TRBJ2-7
V gene: TRBV5-1
CDR3 protein: CASSLEALASGTYEQYF
CDR3 DNA: TGCGCCAGCAGCTTGGAAGCCCTGGCTAGTGGAACCTACGAGCAGTACTTC

clone size: many
D gene: -
J gene: TRBJ2-3
V gene: TRBV5-1
CDR3 protein: CASSLAEEYTDTQYF
CDR3 DNA: TGCGCCAGCAGCTTGGCCGAGGAGTACACAGATACGCAGTATTTT

clone size: -
D gene: -
J gene: TRBJ1-6
V gene: TRBV24-1
CDR3 protein: CATSDFSRTQGGGSPLHF
CDR3 DNA: TGTGCCACCAGTGATTTCAGCCGGACCCAGGGTGGGGGTTCACCCCTCCACTTT

clone size: -
D gene: -
J gene: TRBJ2-7
V gene: TRBV28
CDR3 protein: CASSLGGQLYEQYF
CDR3 DNA: TGTGCCAGCAGCTTAGGCGGACAGCTCTACGAGCAGTACTTC

clone size: many
D gene: TRBD1
J gene: TRBJ2-1
V gene: TRBV11-2
CDR3 protein: CASSPDRELLYNEQFF
CDR3 DNA: TGTGCCAGCAGCCCGGACAGGGAACTTCTCTACAATGAGCAGTTCTTC

clone size: many
D gene: -
J gene: TRBJ1-5
V gene: TRBV7-3
CDR3 protein: CASSLWANQPQHF
CDR3 DNA: TGTGCCAGCAGCTTATGGGCCAATCAGCCCCAGCATTTT

clone size: many
D gene: -
J gene: TRBJ2-1
V gene: TRBV9
CDR3 protein: CASSVEPYYNEQFF
CDR3 DNA: TGTGCCAGCAGCGTAGAACCGTACTACAATGAGCAGTTCTTC

clone size: many
D gene: TRBD2
J gene: TRBJ2-3
V gene: TRBV20-1
CDR3 protein: CSARAEGLAGGTDTQYF
CDR3 DNA: TGCAGTGCTAGAGCCGAGGGACTAGCGGGGGGCACAGATACGCAGTATTTT

clone size: -
D gene: -
J gene: TRBJ2-5
V gene: TRBV7-9
CDR3 protein: CASSPNWGETQYF
CDR3 DNA: TGTGCCAGCAGCCCTAACTGGGGAGAGACCCAGTACTTC

clone size: -
D gene: -
J gene: TRBJ2-1
V gene: TRBV15
CDR3 protein: CATGLVLYNEQFF
CDR3 DNA: TGTGCCACCGGGCTAGTCCTCTACAATGAGCAGTTCTTC

clone size: -
D gene: -
J gene: TRBJ1-1
V gene: TRBV10-3
CDR3 protein: CAITDSLGEAFF
CDR3 DNA: TGTGCCATCACCGACTCCTTGGGGGAAGCCTTCTTT

clone size: medium-sized
D gene: -
J gene: TRBJ1-1
V gene: TRBV5-6
CDR3 protein: CASSRAGNTEAFF
CDR3 DNA: TGTGCCAGCAGCCGGGCAGGGAACACTGAAGCTTTCTTT

clone size: few
D gene: TRBD1
J gene: TRBJ2-7
V gene: TRBV6-2/TRBV6-3
CDR3 protein: CASRQSGGDSSYEQYF
CDR3 DNA: TGTGCCAGCAGACAATCCGGTGGGGACAGTTCCTACGAGCAGTACTTC

clone size: many
D gene: -
J gene: TRBJ2-2
V gene: TRBV9
CDR3 protein: CASSAGMTGELFF
CDR3 DNA: TGTGCCAGCAGCGCGGGAATGACAGGGGAGCTGTTTTTT

clone size: many
D gene: -
J gene: TRBJ2-5
V gene: TRBV9
CDR3 protein: CASGGTDQETQYF
CDR3 DNA: TGTGCCAGCGGGGGGACAGATCAAGAGACCCAGTACTTC

clone size: many
D gene: -
J gene: TRBJ2-3
V gene: TRBV7-9
CDR3 protein: CASSFPDTQYF
CDR3 DNA: TGTGCCAGCAGCTTCCCAGATACGCAGTATTTT

clone size: -
D gene: -
J gene: TRBJ1-4
V gene: TRBV7-9
CDR3 protein: CASSPDRWGTTNEKRFF
CDR3 DNA: TGTGCCAGCAGCCCCGACCGCTGGGGCACAACTAATGAAAAACGGTTTTTT

clone size: few
D gene: -
J gene: TRBJ1-1
V gene: TRBV25-1
CDR3 protein: CASSEVTTEAFF
CDR3 DNA: TGTGCCAGCAGTGAAGTGACCACTGAAGCTTTCTTT

clone size: many
D gene: -
J gene: TRBJ2-3
V gene: TRBV2
CDR3 protein: CASRASLAASTDTQYF
CDR3 DNA: TGTGCCAGCAGGGCCTCTCTAGCAGCGAGCACAGATACGCAGTATTTT

clone size: few
D gene: TRBD2
J gene: TRBJ2-1
V gene: TRBV9
CDR3 protein: CASSRGLAGGNEQFF
CDR3 DNA: TGTGCCAGCAGTCGTGGACTAGCGGGAGGGAATGAGCAGTTCTTC

clone size: many
D gene: TRBD2
J gene: TRBJ2-5
V gene: TRBV7-2
CDR3 protein: CASSLVGTTRLYQETQYF
CDR3 DNA: TGTGCCAGCAGCTTAGTGGGGACTACTAGATTGTACCAAGAGACCCAGTACTTC

clone size: -
D gene: TRBD2
J gene: TRBJ2-2
V gene: TRBV12-3/TRBV12-4
CDR3 protein: CASRGLAGANTGELFF
CDR3 DNA: TGTGCCAGCAGAGGTTTAGCGGGGGCGAACACCGGGGAGCTGTTTTTT

clone size: -
D gene: TRBD1
J gene: TRBJ2-1
V gene: TRBV28
CDR3 protein: CASSWDRGYNEQFF
CDR3 DNA: TGTGCCAGCAGTTGGGACAGGGGCTACAATGAGCAGTTCTTC

clone size: many
D gene: -
J gene: TRBJ1-2
V gene: TRBV7-8
CDR3 protein: CASSLASGVHGYTF
CDR3 DNA: TGTGCCAGCAGCTTAGCCTCAGGGGTTCATGGCTACACCTTC

clone size: -
D gene: -
J gene: TRBJ2-1
V gene: TRBV3-1
CDR3 protein: CASSQGGLGYRFF
CDR3 DNA: TGTGCCAGCAGCCAAGGGGGACTGGGATATAGGTTCTTC

clone size: -
D gene: TRBD1
J gene: TRBJ1-1
V gene: TRBV7-6
CDR3 protein: CASSLSPRGANTEAFF
CDR3 DNA: TGTGCCAGCAGCTTATCCCCCAGGGGGGCTAACACTGAAGCTTTCTTT

clone size: many
D gene: -
J gene: TRBJ2-2
V gene: TRBV20-1
CDR3 protein: CSARYNRGGTGELFF
CDR3 DNA: TGCAGTGCTAGATATAACAGGGGGGGAACCGGGGAGCTGTTTTTT